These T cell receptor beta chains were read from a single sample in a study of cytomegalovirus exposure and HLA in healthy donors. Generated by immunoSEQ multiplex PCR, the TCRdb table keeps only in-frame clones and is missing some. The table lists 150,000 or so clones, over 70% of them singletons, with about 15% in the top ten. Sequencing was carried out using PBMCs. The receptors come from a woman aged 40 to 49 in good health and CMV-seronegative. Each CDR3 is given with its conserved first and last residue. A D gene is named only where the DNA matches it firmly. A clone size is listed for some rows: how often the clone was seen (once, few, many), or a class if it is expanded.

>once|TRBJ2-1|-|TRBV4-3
CASSQDQGGRVILNEQFF
TGCGCCAGCAGCCAAGACCAAGGCGGCAGGGTAATCCTCAATGAGCAGTTCTTC
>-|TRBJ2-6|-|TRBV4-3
CASSQDIYSGANVLTF
TGCGCCAGCAGCCAAGATATTTACTCTGGGGCCAACGTCCTGACTTTC
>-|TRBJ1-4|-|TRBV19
CASSSPGLTNEKLFF
TGTGCCAGTAGTAGCCCGGGACTGACTAATGAAAAACTGTTTTTT
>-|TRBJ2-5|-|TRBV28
CASILTGARETQYF
TGTGCCAGCATCCTAACGGGAGCCCGCGAGACCCAGTACTTC
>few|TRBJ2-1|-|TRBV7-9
CAGRQLSSYNEQFF
TGTGCCGGTAGACAGCTGAGCTCCTACAATGAGCAGTTCTTC
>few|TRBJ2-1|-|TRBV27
CASSLLGLYNEQFF
TGTGCCAGCAGTTTACTGGGCCTATACAATGAGCAGTTCTTC
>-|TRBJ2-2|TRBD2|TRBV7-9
CASSGRLADPFTGELFF
TGTGCCAGCAGCGGTAGACTAGCGGACCCTTTCACCGGGGAGCTGTTTTTT
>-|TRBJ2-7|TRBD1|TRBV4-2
CASSLKLSDRSPYEQYF
TGTGCCAGCAGCCTCAAACTCTCGGACAGGTCCCCCTACGAGCAGTACTTC
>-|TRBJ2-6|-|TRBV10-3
CAISEYTAGANVLTF
TGTGCCATCAGTGAGTATACAGCTGGGGCCAACGTCCTGACTTTC
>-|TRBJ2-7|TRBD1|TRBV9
CASSVDGQVYEQYF
TGTGCCAGCAGCGTAGATGGACAGGTCTACGAGCAGTACTTC
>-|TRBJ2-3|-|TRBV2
CASMTRTHTDTQYF
TGTGCCAGCATGACTCGAACCCACACAGATACGCAGTATTTT
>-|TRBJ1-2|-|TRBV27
CASSEAGYGYTF
TGTGCCAGCAGTGAGGCAGGGTATGGCTACACCTTC
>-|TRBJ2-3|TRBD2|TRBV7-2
CASSPRTSLSVTDTQYF
TGTGCCAGCAGCCCTAGGACTAGCTTGTCAGTCACAGATACGCAGTATTTT
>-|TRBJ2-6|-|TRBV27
CASSFQGSGANGLTF
TGTGCCAGCAGTTTCCAGGGGAGCGGGGCCAACGGCCTGACTTTC
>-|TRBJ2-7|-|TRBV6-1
CASSEALVGGQYEQYF
TGTGCCAGCAGTGAAGCGCTTGTCGGGGGTCAGTACGAGCAGTACTTC
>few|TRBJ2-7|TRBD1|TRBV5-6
CASSLVGTAKEQYF
TGTGCCAGCAGCTTGGTGGGGACAGCTAAAGAGCAGTACTTC
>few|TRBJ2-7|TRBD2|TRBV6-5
CASSYQRGGEQYF
TGTGCCAGCAGTTACCAGCGGGGGGGCGAGCAGTACTTC
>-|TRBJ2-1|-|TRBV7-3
CASSLLAANEQFF
TGTGCCAGCAGCTTACTGGCAGCGAATGAGCAGTTCTTC
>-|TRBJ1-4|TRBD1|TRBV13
CASSSDRGLKEKLFF
TGTGCCAGCAGCTCGGACAGGGGGTTAAAAGAAAAACTGTTTTTT
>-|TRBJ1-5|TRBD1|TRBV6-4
CASSASGGAGNQPQHF
TGTGCCAGCAGTGCATCAGGGGGCGCGGGCAATCAGCCCCAGCATTTT
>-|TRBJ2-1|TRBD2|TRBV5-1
CASTVAGETYNEQFF
TGCGCCAGTACGGTAGCGGGGGAAACCTACAATGAGCAGTTCTTC
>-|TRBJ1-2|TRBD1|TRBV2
CASSQDRGSYGYTF
TGTGCCAGCAGCCAGGACAGGGGTAGCTATGGCTACACCTTC
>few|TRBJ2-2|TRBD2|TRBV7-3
CASSLMGGINTGELFF
TGTGCCAGCAGCTTAATGGGAGGGATTAATACCGGGGAGCTGTTTTTT
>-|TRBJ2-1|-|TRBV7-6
CASSLAGGRYEQFF
TGTGCCAGCAGCTTAGCCGGAGGGCGTTATGAGCAGTTCTTC
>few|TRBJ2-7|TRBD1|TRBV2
CASSTDREIYEQYF
TGTGCCAGCAGCACTGACAGGGAAATCTACGAGCAGTACTTC